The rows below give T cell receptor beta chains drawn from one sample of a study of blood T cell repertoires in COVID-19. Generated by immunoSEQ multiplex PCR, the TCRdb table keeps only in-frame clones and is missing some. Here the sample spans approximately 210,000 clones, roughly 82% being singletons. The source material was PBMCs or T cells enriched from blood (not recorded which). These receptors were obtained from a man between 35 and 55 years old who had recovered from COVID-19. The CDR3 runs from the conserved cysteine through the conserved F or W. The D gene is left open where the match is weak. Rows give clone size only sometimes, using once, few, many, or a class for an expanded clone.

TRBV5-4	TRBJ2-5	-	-	TGTGCCAGCAGCCCAGGAGGTGCCCAAGAGACCCAGTACTTC	CASSPGGAQETQYF
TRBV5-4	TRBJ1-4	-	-	TGTGCCAGCAGCTCGGGAGGCGAATCAACTATTCAAAAACTGTTTTTT	CASSSGGESTIQKLFF
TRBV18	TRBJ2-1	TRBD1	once	TGTGCCAGCTCACGGGTGGGACAGGGAGCTGAGCAGTTCTTC	CASSRVGQGAEQFF
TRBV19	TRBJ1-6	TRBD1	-	TGTGCCAGTAGAACGACAGGGACTGGCTCACCCCTCCACTTT	CASRTTGTGSPLHF
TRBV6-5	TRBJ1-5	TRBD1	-	TGTGCCAGCGGCCCGGACAGGGGGCGCGATCAGCCCCAGCATTTT	CASGPDRGRDQPQHF
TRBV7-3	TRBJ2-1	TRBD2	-	TGTGCCAGCAGCCAAGGACTAGCGAAGTTCTTC	CASSQGLAKFF
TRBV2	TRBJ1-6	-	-	TGTGCCAGCAGTGAAAGGAGCTCCTATAATTCACCCCTCCACTTT	CASSERSSYNSPLHF
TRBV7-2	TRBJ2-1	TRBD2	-	TGTGCCAGCAGCCGCGGGAGTGAGGAGGAGCAGTTCTTC	CASSRGSEEEQFF
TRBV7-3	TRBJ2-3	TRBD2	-	TGTGCCAGCAGCCTACCTAACACCGATAGCGGGAGGCCATCAATCACAGATACGCAGTATTTT	CASSLPNTDSGRPSITDTQYF
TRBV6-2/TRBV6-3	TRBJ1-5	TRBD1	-	TGTGCCAGCAGTTACTCGAGGGACAGGGGATATAGCAATCAGCCCCAGCATTTT	CASSYSRDRGYSNQPQHF
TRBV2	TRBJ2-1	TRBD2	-	TGTGCCAGCAGTGGGGGGGGACTAGCGGGTGAGCAGTTCTTC	CASSGGGLAGEQFF
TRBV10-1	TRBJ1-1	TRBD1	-	TGCGCCAGCAGCCAGGGGGCGCACGGCACTGAAGCTTTCTTT	CASSQGAHGTEAFF
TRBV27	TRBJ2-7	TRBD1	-	TGTGCCAGCAGTCAACAGGGGGGCTCCTACGAGCAGTACTTC	CASSQQGGSYEQYF
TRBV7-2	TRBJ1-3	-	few	TGTGCCAGCAGCTTAGGACAGATCAGTTCTGGAAACACCATATATTTT	CASSLGQISSGNTIYF
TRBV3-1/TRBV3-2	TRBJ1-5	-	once	TGTGCCAGCAGCGCATGGGGAGACAATCAGCCCCAGCATTTT	CASSAWGDNQPQHF
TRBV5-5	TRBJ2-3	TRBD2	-	TGTGCCAGCAGCCCGCGGGAGGGGGGACCAGATACACAGTATTTT	CASSPREGGPDTQYF